This T cell receptor (beta chain) was identified during a study of T cells in Graves' hyperthyroidism and ophthalmopathy. For the study at large: Peripheral blood was taken when the disease was first diagnosed, before any treatment began. Broader study findings: Most thyroid clonotypes with frequency above 0.001 were detected in blood.

Trimming took off 3 bases at V and 8 bases at J, with 19 bases between the two ends. The length of the CDR3 is 14 residues. CDR1 DFQATT and CDR2 SNEGSKA come from the germline V gene (reference sequence). RNA transcripts served as the template for amplifying TCR beta CDR3 regions. Using the HTBI primer set, a first-round RT-PCR was run on the TCR CDR3. TCRdb reprocessed the multiplex PCR reads with MiXCR, giving one entry per CDR3 protein. The data contain 700,000 or so distinct CDR3 sequences, around 13% of them singletons. This clonotype showed up many times. Its antigen remains unidentified. This chain connects TRBV20-1 to TRBJ1-2; D perhaps matches TRBD1 (5 bases). This clonotype was sampled from a woman in her 50s with Graves' ophthalmopathy. The source material was blood. CDR3 protein: CSASGSRGIRGYTF. CDR3 sequence (DNA): TGCAGTGCTAGCGGGTCTCGGGGGATCCGCGGCTACACCTTC.